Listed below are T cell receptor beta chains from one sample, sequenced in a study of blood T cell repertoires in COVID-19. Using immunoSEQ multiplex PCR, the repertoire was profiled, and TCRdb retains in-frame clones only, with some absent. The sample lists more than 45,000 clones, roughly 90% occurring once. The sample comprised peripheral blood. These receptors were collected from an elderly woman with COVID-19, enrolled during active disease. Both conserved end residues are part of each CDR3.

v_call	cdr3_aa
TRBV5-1	CASSLVNGAVQTNEQFF
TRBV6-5	CASSLSGEKLFF
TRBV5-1	CASSFGRTGSKNIQYF
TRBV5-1	CASSAGQGRDYGYTF
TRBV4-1	CASSQGGSAGGAKNIQYF
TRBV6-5	CASRPGRGRLTEAFF
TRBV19	CASSMTGGATNEKLFF
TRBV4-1	CASSQEGSGASYNSPLHF
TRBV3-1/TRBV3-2	CASSHEQGFSEKLFF
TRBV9	CASSARTVRDSGNTIYF
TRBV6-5	CASSYSGGSSYNEQFF